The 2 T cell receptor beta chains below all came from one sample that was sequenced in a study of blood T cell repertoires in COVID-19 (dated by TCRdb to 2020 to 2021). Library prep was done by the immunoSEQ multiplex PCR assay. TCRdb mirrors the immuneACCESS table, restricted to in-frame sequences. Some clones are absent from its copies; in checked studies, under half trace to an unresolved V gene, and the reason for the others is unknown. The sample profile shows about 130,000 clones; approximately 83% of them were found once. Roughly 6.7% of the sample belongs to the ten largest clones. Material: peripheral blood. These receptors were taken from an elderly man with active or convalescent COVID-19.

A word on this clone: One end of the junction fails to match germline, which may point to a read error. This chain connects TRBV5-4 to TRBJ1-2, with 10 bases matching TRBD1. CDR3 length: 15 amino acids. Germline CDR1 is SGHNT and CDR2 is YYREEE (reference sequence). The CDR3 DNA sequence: TGTGCCAGCACCTTGGGACAGGGGTCCAACTATGGCTACACCTTC. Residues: CASTLGQGSNYGYTF.

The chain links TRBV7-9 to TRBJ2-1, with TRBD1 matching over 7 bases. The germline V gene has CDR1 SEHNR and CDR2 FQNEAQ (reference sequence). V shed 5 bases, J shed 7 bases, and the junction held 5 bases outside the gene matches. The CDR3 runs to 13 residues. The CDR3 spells CASSLMTGNEQFF. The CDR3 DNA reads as TGTGCCAGCAGCCTTATGACAGGGAATGAGCAGTTCTTC.